The 12 T cell receptor beta chains reported below all come from one sample, sequenced in a study of blood T cell repertoires in COVID-19. Method: immunoSEQ multiplex PCR; TCRdb's copy keeps in-frame clones and lacks some. The sample has under 200,000 clones, about 88% seen once. Sequencing input: PBMCs or T cells enriched from blood (not recorded which). These receptors all come from a woman aged 18 to 35 who had recovered from COVID-19.

The gene calls are TRBV19 and TRBJ1-1; tentatively, D is TRBD1 (6 bases). CDR1 is LNHDA and CDR2 is SQIVND in the germline V gene (reference sequence). V was trimmed by 8 bases and J by 11 bases, leaving 27 bases between them. The CDR3 runs to 15 residues. CDR3 sequence: CASVQRGNPSRAAFF. In DNA, the CDR3 is TGTGCCAGTGTGCAGAGGGGGAATCCCTCCCGAGCCGCTTTCTTT.

The chain combines TRBV15 with TRBJ2-5; D is possibly TRBD2 (5 bases). Germline V CDR1 and CDR2: LNHNV, YYDKDF (reference sequence). Trimming took off 4 bases at V and 5 bases at J, with 14 bases between the two ends. The CDR3 totals 14 residues. The CDR3 nucleotides are TGTGCCACCAGCACCGCGGGCTCCCCGGAGACCCAGTACTTC. Protein sequence: CATSTAGSPETQYF. Full variable domain (rest looked up from reference TRBV15 and TRBJ2-5): DAMVIQNPRYQVTQFGKPVTLSCSQTLNHNVMYWYQQKSSQAPKLLFHYYDKDFNNEADTPDNFQSRRPNTSFCFLDIRSPGLGDTAMYLCATSTAGSPETQYFGPGTRLLVL.

This chain uses TRBV7-2 with TRBJ2-7; 10 nucleotides align to TRBD1. V lost 5 bases, J lost 6 bases, and 10 bases stayed unmatched. Germline-derived CDR1 and CDR2 are SGHTA and FQGNSA. The CDR3 covers 15 residues. As DNA, the CDR3 is TGTGCCAGCAGCCAATATTACGGGACAGGGGTCGAGCAGTACTTC. Its translation is CASSQYYGTGVEQYF.

V gene TRBV28 combines with J gene TRBJ2-3; 8 bases are a match to TRBD2. The trim removed 7 bases at V and 5 bases at J, leaving 14 bases unmatched. CDR1 is MDHEN and CDR2 is SYDVKM in the germline V gene. The CDR3 totals 16 residues. The CDR3 DNA reads as TGTGCCAGCACCTTAATTAGCGGGATATTGGGAGATACGCAGTATTTT. Amino acids: CASTLISGILGDTQYF. The full variable domain, its missing parts supplied by reference TRBV28 and TRBJ2-3, is DVKVTQSSRYLVKRTGEKVFLECVQDMDHENMFWYRQDPGLGLRLIYFSYDVKMKEKGDIPEGYSVSREKKERFSLILESASTNQTSMYLCASTLISGILGDTQYFGPGTRLTVL.

The CDR3 loop reads CASSLPRLAGETQYF. The CDR3 region has the DNA TGTGCCAGCAGCTTACCCAGACTAGCGGGAGAGACCCAGTACTTC. V is TRBV11-2 and J is TRBJ2-5; 10 nucleotides align to TRBD2. The V segment lost 2 bases and the J segment 4 bases; nucleotides outside the gene matches: 4. Germline V CDR1 and CDR2: SGHAT, FQNNGV. This CDR3 spans 15 amino acids.

The chain joins TRBV6-5 to TRBJ2-5; the match to TRBD1 covers 7 bases. The CDR3 runs to 14 residues. From germline, CDR1 is MNHEY and CDR2 SVGAGI. The J segment lost 3 bases and the V segment lost 2 bases, leaving 3 bases of the junction unmatched. CDR3 coding DNA: TGTGCCAGCAGTTACGCCGACAGGGAAGAGACCCAGTACTTC. Its translation is CASSYADREETQYF.

The chain employs TRBV19 and TRBJ2-1; maybe TRBD1 (6 bases). Trimming took 3 bases from V and 6 from J, leaving 12 bases between them. CDR1 is LNHDA, CDR2 SQIVND, per germline (reference sequence). The CDR3 has 14 amino acids. CDR3 region: CASSISQGRNEQFF. CDR3 DNA: TGTGCCAGTAGTATTAGCCAGGGGCGCAATGAGCAGTTCTTC.

The V call is TRBV28, the J call TRBJ1-5; the match to TRBD1 covers 9 bases. CDR1 and CDR2 from the germline V gene are MDHEN and SYDVKM. This CDR3 has 18 residues. J lost 2 bases, V lost 5 bases, and 13 bases had no gene match. The CDR3 here is CASSPTFIQGARNQPQHF. CDR3 nucleotide sequence: TGTGCCAGCAGTCCCACTTTCATACAGGGGGCTCGCAATCAGCCCCAGCATTTT.

The J gene is TRBJ2-7, the V gene TRBV14; TRBD2 aligns across 10 bases. CDR1 and CDR2 (germline): SGHDN, FVKESK. Unmatched junction bases numbered 16, after V lost 0 bases and J lost 5 bases. The CDR3 extends over 19 amino acids. The chain's CDR3 is CASSQDGLAVLSRENEQYF. The DNA for the CDR3 is TGTGCCAGCAGCCAAGACGGACTAGCGGTGCTATCAAGAGAGAACGAGCAGTACTTC.

The gene calls are TRBV7-8 and TRBJ2-7, with D possibly being TRBD2 (7 bases). V lost 5 bases and J lost 2, with 16 bases in between. CDR1 and CDR2 from the germline V gene are SGHVS and FQNEAQ. The CDR3 loop spans 15 amino acids. The CDR3 loop reads CASSLPGGLAYEQYF. The CDR3 DNA sequence: TGTGCCAGCAGCCTCCCGGGGGGCCTTGCCTACGAGCAGTACTTC.

J is TRBJ1-4 and V is TRBV14; a possible D gene is TRBD1 (6 bases). The CDR3 extends over 15 amino acids. The ends were cut back, 5 bases at V and 8 bases at J, with 18 bases in the middle. The germline V gene encodes CDR1 SGHDN and CDR2 FVKESK. CDR3 nucleotide sequence: TGTGCCAGCAGCTCACAAGGGGGTTATGGCGAAAAACTGTTTTTT. Translation: CASSSQGGYGEKLFF.

The chain links TRBV27 to TRBJ2-5; a weak D match, TRBD2 (6 bases). Germline CDR1 is MNHEY and CDR2 is SMNVEV (reference sequence). This CDR3 comprises 15 residues. V was pared by 8 bases and J by 3 bases, with 19 bases between. CDR3 in amino acids: CASGVPGLGEETQYF. The DNA for the CDR3 is TGTGCCAGCGGCGTCCCGGGACTTGGGGAAGAGACCCAGTACTTC.